One sample yielded the 26 T cell receptor beta chains listed below, sequenced in a study of OX40 agonist ivuxolimab in advanced cancers. Only in-frame clones appear in the TCRdb table, and some are missing; sequencing was by immunoSEQ multiplex PCR. The repertoire includes about 51,000 clones, approximately 91% of them detected once, and about 3.8% sits in the top ten. The sample here was CD4+ or CD8+ T cells sorted from blood, taken in a trial of the OX40 agonist ivuxolimab. These receptors all stem from an adult with an advanced solid tumor such as melanoma, head and neck, liver or kidney cancer.

This sequence joins TRBV7-9 and TRBJ2-7; perhaps TRBD2 as D (6 bases). V was cut by 5 bases and J by 2 bases, with 16 bases left in between. This CDR3 spans 15 amino acids. Germline V lookup: CDR1 SEHNR, CDR2 FQNEAQ (reference sequence). The CDR3 nucleotides are TGTGCCAGCAGCCCTCCCCGGGGGTCCACCTACGAGCAGTACTTC. Translated: CASSPPRGSTYEQYF.

This clone was counted a single time. The chain carries TRBV28 and TRBJ1-1; 9 nucleotides line up with TRBD1. V shed 6 bases and J 0 bases; nucleotides not matched to a gene: 8. The germline CDR1 and CDR2 sequences are MDHEN and SYDVKM. The CDR3 runs to 16 residues. The CDR3 nucleotides read TGTGCCAGCAGCCCAAGGGGGACAGGGATGAACACTGAAGCTTTCTTT. Amino acids: CASSPRGTGMNTEAFF. Together with reference TRBV28 and TRBJ1-1, the CDR3 gives the full variable domain: DVKVTQSSRYLVKRTGEKVFLECVQDMDHENMFWYRQDPGLGLRLIYFSYDVKMKEKGDIPEGYSVSREKKERFSLILESASTNQTSMYLCASSPRGTGMNTEAFFGQGTRLTVV.

The chain employs TRBV29-1 and TRBJ2-3, with 11 bases matching TRBD2. Per germline, CDR1 SQVTM and CDR2 ANQGSEA. The CDR3 spans 15 residues. After removal of 2 bases from V and 4 bases from J, the junction contained 5 bases not matched to a gene. Written as DNA, the CDR3 is TGCAGCGTTGAAAGGCTAGCGGGGGGAGCAGATACGCAGTATTTT. Encoded protein: CSVERLAGGADTQYF.

The V gene is TRBV6-1, the J gene TRBJ1-2; D is uncertain. This CDR3 region has 13 residues. V was clipped by 2 bases and J by 5 bases, with 9 bases between them. CDR1 and CDR2 from the germline V gene are MNHNS and SASEGT. The CDR3 DNA reads as TGTGCCAGCAGTGAATTGTTGGGATATGGCTACACCTTC. It yields the protein CASSELLGYGYTF.

The gene calls are TRBV15 and TRBJ1-3; TRBD1 aligns across 9 bases. Per germline, CDR1 LNHNV and CDR2 YYDKDF (reference sequence). V lost 5 bases, J lost 4 bases, and 6 bases stayed unmatched. This CDR3 comprises 15 residues. In nucleotides, the CDR3 is TGTGCCACCAGCGGGGACAGGGTGGCAGGAAACACCATATATTTT. Translation: CATSGDRVAGNTIYF. The whole variable domain, filled in from reference TRBV15 and TRBJ1-3, reads DAMVIQNPRYQVTQFGKPVTLSCSQTLNHNVMYWYQQKSSQAPKLLFHYYDKDFNNEADTPDNFQSRRPNTSFCFLDIRSPGLGDTAMYLCATSGDRVAGNTIYFGEGSWLTVV.

V gene TRBV6-6 combines with J gene TRBJ1-5; D possibly corresponds to TRBD1 (5 bases). This CDR3 has 16 residues. CDR1 MNHNY and CDR2 SVGAGI come from the germline V gene (reference sequence). The V gene lost 1 base and the J gene lost 2 bases, with 12 bases spanning the gap. The CDR3 region has the DNA TGTGCCAGCAGTTACTTTAAGGGGCGAGGCAATCAGCCCCAGCATTTT. Translating gives CASSYFKGRGNQPQHF.

V and J are TRBV5-1 and TRBJ2-5; D is unclear. Looked up from germline, CDR1 is SGHRS and CDR2 is YFSETQ. The CDR3 totals 13 residues. The ends were cut back, 2 bases at V and 1 base at J, with 6 bases in the middle. CDR3 DNA sequence: TGCGCCAGCAGCTTAAAGGGCCAAGAGACCCAGTACTTC. The encoded protein is CASSLKGQETQYF.

J is TRBJ2-2 and V is TRBV6-5; the D is unclear. The CDR3 has 14 amino acids. V was clipped by 2 bases and J by 3 bases, with 7 bases between them. Looked up from germline, CDR1 is MNHEY and CDR2 is SVGAGI. The CDR3 reads CASSYVPYTGELFF. The DNA for the CDR3 is TGTGCCAGCAGTTACGTCCCCTACACCGGGGAGCTGTTTTTT.

The rearrangement uses TRBV29-1 and TRBJ1-2; TRBD1 might be the D (5 bases). This CDR3 is built from 15 residues. The germline gives CDR1 SQVTM, CDR2 ANQGSEA. V lost 7 bases and J lost 2, with 20 bases in between. The CDR3 DNA reads TGCAGCGACCTCCACCTGGGGCAGAGGAACTATGGCTACACCTTC. It translates to CSDLHLGQRNYGYTF. Based on the CDR3 plus reference TRBV29-1 and TRBJ1-2, the full variable domain is SAVISQKPSRDICQRGTSLTIQCQVDSQVTMMFWYRQQPGQSLTLIATANQGSEATYESGFVIDKFPISRPNLTFSTLTVSNMSPEDSSIYLCSDLHLGQRNYGYTFGSGTRLTVV.

The genes are TRBV18 and TRBJ1-2; D not resolved. Trimming took off 3 bases at V and 4 bases at J, with 12 bases between the two ends. The germline CDR1 and CDR2 sequences are KGHSH and LQKENI. This CDR3 spans 14 amino acids. The chain's CDR3 is CASSPEGYTYGYTF. The CDR3 bases are TGTGCCAGCTCACCGGAAGGTTATACCTATGGCTACACCTTC.

The V gene is TRBV29-1, the J gene TRBJ2-6; D remains unclear. CDR1 and CDR2 (germline): SQVTM, ANQGSEA. This CDR3 contains 12 residues. V lost 4 bases to trimming and J lost 4 bases, with 5 bases between them. The CDR3 DNA sequence: TGCAGCGTTGTGACCGGGGCCAACGTCCTGACTTTC. Amino acid sequence: CSVVTGANVLTF.

Comment on this clone: Other DNA sequences within the sample encode an identical CDR3. The rearrangement joins TRBV18 to TRBJ2-3, with D uncertain. The ends were cut back, 3 bases at V and 0 bases at J, with 1 base in the middle. There are 12 residues in the CDR3. In germline, CDR1 is KGHSH, CDR2 LQKENI. CDR3 protein: CASSPSTDTQYF. Here the CDR3 DNA reads TGTGCCAGCTCACCCAGCACAGATACGCAGTATTTT.

This rearrangement joins TRBV9 to TRBJ1-4, with D perhaps matching TRBD1 (5 bases). Trimming removed 4 bases from V and 3 bases from J, with 13 bases in between. The V gene's germline CDR1 is SGDLS and CDR2 YYNGEE. CDR3 length equals 15 residues. This chain's CDR3 is CASSPPGGANEKLFF. In DNA form, the CDR3 reads TGTGCCAGCAGCCCGCCGGGGGGTGCTAATGAAAAACTGTTTTTT.

The rearrangement links TRBV28 to TRBJ2-2; D ambiguous. V shed 7 bases and J shed 13 bases, with 22 bases lying between them. The CDR3 runs 14 residues. In germline, CDR1 is MDHEN, CDR2 SYDVKM. DNA of the CDR3: TGTGCCAGCAAAGAAGGAACCCAAACTTGGGCGCTGTTTTTT. It encodes CASKEGTQTWALFF.

The rearrangement uses TRBV5-6 and TRBJ1-1; 8 bases map to TRBD1. Losses at the gene ends were 4 bases for V and 3 bases for J; bases not matched to a gene: 2. The CDR3 length is 13 residues. From germline, CDR1 is SGHDT and CDR2 YYEEEE. DNA for the CDR3: TGTGCCAGCAGCACGGACAGGGACACTGAAGCTTTCTTT. This sequence encodes CASSTDRDTEAFF.

The V and J genes are TRBV19 and TRBJ2-2; D uncertain. Germline assignment: CDR1 LNHDA and CDR2 SQIVND (reference sequence). V was pared by 2 bases and J by 0 bases, with 7 bases between. The CDR3 covers 15 residues. The CDR3 DNA reads as TGTGCCAGTAGTATACTCAGCGCGAACACCGGGGAGCTGTTTTTT. This codes for CASSILSANTGELFF.

The chain links TRBV10-3 to TRBJ2-7; D may be TRBD1 or TRBD2 (5 bases each). V lost 4 bases, J lost 4 bases, and 5 bases lay in between. Looked up from germline, CDR1 is ENHRY and CDR2 is SYGVKD. The CDR3 extends over 11 amino acids. CDR3 sequence: CAISGGYEQYF. The CDR3 DNA is TGTGCCATCAGTGGGGGGTACGAGCAGTACTTC.

The V gene is TRBV18, the J gene TRBJ1-2; D unresolved. CDR1 is KGHSH, CDR2 LQKENI, per germline. The CDR3 is 14 amino acids. V lost 1 base, J lost 1 base, and 7 bases lay in between. The CDR3 sequence: CASSPRTDNYGYTF. The CDR3 coding sequence is TGTGCCAGCTCACCACGAACTGATAACTATGGCTACACCTTC. The whole variable domain, filled in from reference TRBV18 and TRBJ1-2, reads NAGVMQNPRHLVRRRGQEARLRCSPMKGHSHVYWYRQLPEEGLKFMVYLQKENIIDESGMPKERFSAEFPKEGPSILRIQQVVRGDSAAYFCASSPRTDNYGYTFGSGTRLTVV.

The chain recombines TRBV11-2 with TRBJ1-6; no firm D call. The CDR3 is 15 amino acids. Between the trimmed V and J ends, which lost 1 base and 15 bases, there was a span of 19 bases. Germline assignment: CDR1 SGHAT and CDR2 FQNNGV. The CDR3, as DNA: TGTGCCAGCAGCTTAGTCAAGGGATTAGGTCATAACCTCCACTTT. This encodes CASSLVKGLGHNLHF.

The J gene is TRBJ2-5, the V gene TRBV5-1; unclear D gene. The J call may be in error: the DNA end matches TRBJ2-7 better. CDR3 size: 12 residues. Germline CDR1 is SGHRS and CDR2 is YFSETQ. The CDR3 reads CASTSPAYEQYF. The CDR3 bases are TGCGCCAGCACCTCCCCGGCCTACGAGCAGTACTTC.

The V gene is TRBV28, the J gene TRBJ1-4, with D uncertain. Germline CDR1 is MDHEN and CDR2 is SYDVKM. Deletions cut 0 bases from V and 3 bases from J, with 5 bases between. The CDR3 consists of 14 residues. The CDR3 spells CASSLWGSNEKLFF. The CDR3 coding sequence is TGTGCCAGCAGTTTATGGGGGTCTAATGAAAAACTGTTTTTT. Together with reference TRBV28 and TRBJ1-4, the CDR3 gives the full variable domain: DVKVTQSSRYLVKRTGEKVFLECVQDMDHENMFWYRQDPGLGLRLIYFSYDVKMKEKGDIPEGYSVSREKKERFSLILESASTNQTSMYLCASSLWGSNEKLFFGSGTQLSVL.

The chain uses TRBV10-1 and TRBJ1-3; perhaps TRBD1 as D (5 bases). The CDR3 spans 15 residues. Germline lookup yields CDR1 WNHNN and CDR2 SYGVQD (reference sequence). The V end lost 6 bases, the J end lost 2 bases, and 14 bases lay between the germline ends. The CDR3 DNA reads as TGCGCCAGCAGCCGCACGTCAGGGCCTGGAAACACCATATATTTT. It yields the protein CASSRTSGPGNTIYF.

This clone was detected a few times. V usage is TRBV7-9 and J usage is TRBJ2-1; the D is unclear. V lost 4 bases and J 10 bases, leaving 11 bases between the germline ends. The germline gives CDR1 SEHNR, CDR2 FQNEAQ (reference sequence). This CDR3 comprises 12 residues. DNA for the CDR3: TGTGCCAGCAGCTCCCCCCCGGGCGAGCAGTTCTTC. This translates into CASSSPPGEQFF. The entire variable domain, with the rest obtained from reference TRBV7-9 and TRBJ2-1, is as follows: DTGVSQNPRHKITKRGQNVTFRCDPISEHNRLYWYRQTLGQGPEFLTYFQNEAQLEKSRLLSDRFSAERPKGSFSTLEIQRTEQGDSAMYLCASSSPPGEQFFGPGTRLTVL.

The rearrangement joins TRBV30 to TRBJ2-7; D is ambiguous. Trimming took 5 bases from V and 7 from J, leaving 9 bases between them. The CDR3 has 10 residues. Germline CDR1 is GTSNPN and CDR2 is SVGIG (reference sequence). The CDR3 DNA is TGTGCCTGGGGGTCCTTGGAGCAGTACTTC. This encodes CAWGSLEQYF.

This clone has just one count. The chain recombines TRBV19 with TRBJ1-6, with 8 nucleotides matching TRBD1. CDR3 length: 15 amino acids. Germline V gene sequence: CDR1 LNHDA, CDR2 SQIVND (reference sequence). V trimming: 6 bases; J trimming: 7 bases; junction bases outside the gene matches: 8. The CDR3 region has the DNA TGTGCCAGTAGAACTGGGACAGGCATGAATTCACCCCTCCACTTT. Its translation: CASRTGTGMNSPLHF.

V is TRBV29-1 and J is TRBJ2-3, with no clear D. Germline CDR1 and CDR2: SQVTM and ANQGSEA. The germline V and J ends were trimmed by 8 bases and 1 base, with 10 bases remaining between them. The CDR3 is 12 residues long. As DNA, the CDR3 is TGCAGCACGAAAGATGGCACAGATACGCAGTATTTT. Amino acids: CSTKDGTDTQYF.